The T cell receptor (beta chain) described here comes from a study of neurological immune-mediated disorders. The table lists this clonotype with many counts. V lost 0 bases, J lost 1 base, and 8 bases lay in between. The CDR3 totals 15 residues. CDR1 and CDR2 (germline): SGHRS, YFSETQ. TCRdb re-called the 5' RACE reads through MiXCR, storing one row per CDR3 protein. The sample consists of 95,000 or so distinct CDR3 sequences, 3% to 4.5% of them appearing once. What was sequenced was PBMCs. The chain links TRBV5-1 to TRBJ1-5; no firm D call. The clonotype originates from a woman between 18 and 30 years old with multiple sclerosis. Here the CDR3 reads CASSLETGSNQPQHF. The CDR3, as DNA: TGCGCCAGCAGCTTGGAAACGGGCAGCAATCAGCCCCAGCATTTT.